The entry below describes one TCR beta chain. Its matching antigen is unknown. The sample is drawn from a study of cytomegalovirus exposure and HLA in healthy donors. Study in general: Unique TCRs from HLA-typed donors, 75 million to 100 million of them, were held in an early data release.

Broader study findings: TRBV6-2, TRBV6-3 and some other V segments were excluded as indistinguishable. A reported reduction in N-insertions relative to the roughly 610-donor mean was seen in an Asian-associated ancestry cluster in a later analysis. In a later analysis, most CMV-associated TCR beta chains appeared HLA-restricted.

The CDR3 totals 13 residues. CDR1 and CDR2 (germline): SQVTM, ANQGSEA. The ends were cut back, 2 bases at V and 1 base at J, with 5 bases in the middle. The PCR employed 60 Vbeta primers together with 13 Jbeta primers. The data were produced by immunoSEQ multiplex PCR, yet TCRdb's version contains in-frame clones alone and is incomplete. The top ten hold roughly 5.6% of the sample, which has tens of thousands of clones, approximately 80% seen once. The rearrangement links TRBV29-1 to TRBJ2-2; D not resolved. The receptor comes from a male donor in good health and CMV-seronegative. Sequencing was done on a sample of PBMCs. The CDR3 nucleotides read TGCAGCGTTGAATTCAGGAACACCGGGGAGCTGTTTTTT. Protein: CSVEFRNTGELFF.